These T cell receptor beta chains were read from a single sample in a study of T cells expressing NK-cell markers. TCRdb re-called the 5' RACE reads and catalogs CDR3 proteins one per entry, DNA excluded. In all, the sample yields about 410,000 distinct CDR3 sequences. The specimen sequenced was blood T cells: a sorted CD56 or NKG2C T cell subset, CD4+ or CD8+ T cells, or bulk PBMC T cells (not recorded which). Receptors were obtained from a woman between 45 and 60 years old in good health. Each CDR3 is given with its conserved first and last residue.

V	J	CDR3
TRBV10-3	TRBJ2-1	CAISDTGRSNEQFF
TRBV6-6	TRBJ2-1	CASSYRTTGGIEQFF
TRBV12-3/TRBV12-4	TRBJ2-1	CASSPTRKKGANEQFF
TRBV5-1	TRBJ2-2	CASSLASGRMNTGELFF
TRBV20-1	TRBJ1-2	CSAKTSGTGVNTF
TRBV29-1	TRBJ2-7	CSVSFTSGIYEQYF
TRBV24-1	TRBJ1-1	CATSGGTGEAFF
TRBV6-1	TRBJ1-1	CASRPTGGTEAFF
TRBV7-9	TRBJ2-5	CASSLGQGRGQETQYF
TRBV30	TRBJ1-1	CAWSVFSNTEAFF
TRBV29-1	TRBJ1-4	CSASHPTGELFF
TRBV11-2	TRBJ1-1	CASSLAGFPEAFF
TRBV3-1	TRBJ2-3	CASRLQGTSTDTQYF
TRBV20-1	TRBJ1-1	CSARTATEAFF
TRBV11-3	TRBJ2-1	CASSFGLAGGRNEQFF
TRBV4-1	TRBJ1-1	CASSPFGRGDTEAFF
TRBV6-1	TRBJ2-1	CASSRTSGQQFF
TRBV12-3/TRBV12-4	TRBJ2-1	CATGVLPYNEQFF
TRBV5-1	TRBJ2-3	CASSLGSSGRAGTDTQYF
TRBV24-1	TRBJ2-1	CATSETSGFGAHEQFF
TRBV6-6	TRBJ2-4	CASRRQSAKNIQYF
TRBV6-1	TRBJ1-6	CASRTSGGWTLHF
TRBV3-1	TRBJ2-7	CASSQQPASGGEQYF
TRBV20-1	TRBJ2-3	CSASYGLGADTQYF
TRBV13	TRBJ2-2	CASSSGGTGNTGELFF
TRBV7-8	TRBJ2-1	CASSLKPLSSYNEQFF
TRBV7-2	TRBJ2-3	CASSSFADTQYF
TRBV12-3/TRBV12-4	TRBJ2-7	CASSHLSRLARSYEQYF
TRBV28	TRBJ1-5	CASSSQGSQPQHF